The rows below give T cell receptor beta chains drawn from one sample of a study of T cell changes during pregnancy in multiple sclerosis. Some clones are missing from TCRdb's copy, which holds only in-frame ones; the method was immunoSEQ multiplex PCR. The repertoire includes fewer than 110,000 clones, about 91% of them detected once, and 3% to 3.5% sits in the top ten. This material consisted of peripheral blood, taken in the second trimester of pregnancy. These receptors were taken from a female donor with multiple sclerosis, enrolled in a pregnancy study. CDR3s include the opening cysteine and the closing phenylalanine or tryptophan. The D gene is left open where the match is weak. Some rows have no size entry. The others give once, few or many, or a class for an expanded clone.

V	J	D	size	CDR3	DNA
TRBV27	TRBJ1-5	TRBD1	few	CASSWTGRSNQPQHF	TGTGCCAGCAGTTGGACAGGGCGTTCCAATCAGCCCCAGCATTTT
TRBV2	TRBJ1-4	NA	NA	CASSRTEGVGTNEKLFF	TGTGCCAGCAGTAGGACAGAGGGCGTGGGGACTAATGAAAAACTGTTTTTT
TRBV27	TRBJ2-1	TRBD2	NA	CATAGGPNHNEQFF	TGTGCCACAGCGGGAGGGCCTAACCACAATGAGCAGTTCTTC
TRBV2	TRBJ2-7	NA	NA	CASSEGGTFLSYEQYF	TGTGCCAGCAGTGAAGGGGGGACATTTCTCTCCTACGAGCAGTACTTC
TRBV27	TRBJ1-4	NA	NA	CASSLSPGAPRGREKLFF	TGTGCCAGCAGTTTATCGCCCGGAGCCCCCAGGGGTCGGGAAAAACTGTTTTTT
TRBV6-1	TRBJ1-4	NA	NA	CASRETGPGYEKLFF	TGTGCCAGCAGGGAGACAGGCCCCGGTTATGAAAAACTGTTTTTT
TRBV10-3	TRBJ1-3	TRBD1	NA	CAIGQGGYGNTIYF	TGTGCCATCGGCCAGGGGGGATATGGAAACACCATATATTTT
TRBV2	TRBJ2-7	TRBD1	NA	CASHRGRHEQYF	TGTGCCAGTCATAGGGGGCGCCACGAGCAGTACTTC
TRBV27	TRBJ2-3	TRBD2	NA	CASSYGRSGDTQYF	TGTGCCAGCAGTTACGGGAGGAGCGGAGATACGCAGTATTTT
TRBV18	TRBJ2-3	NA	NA	CASSLPTARSTDTQYF	TGTGCCAGCTCACTCCCGACAGCTAGAAGCACAGATACGCAGTATTTT
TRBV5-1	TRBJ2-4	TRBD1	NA	CASSSKKSGTGDIQYF	TGCGCCAGCAGCTCAAAAAAATCCGGGACAGGGGACATTCAGTACTTC
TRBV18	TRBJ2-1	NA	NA	CASSPSLSTYNEQFF	TGTGCCAGCTCACCCTCCCTTAGCACCTACAATGAGCAGTTCTTC
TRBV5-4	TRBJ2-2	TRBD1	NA	CASSMDRGFNGELFF	TGTGCCAGCAGCATGGACAGGGGGTTCAACGGGGAGCTGTTTTTT
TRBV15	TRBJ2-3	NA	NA	CATSTSLSTDTQYF	TGTGCCACCAGCACTTCACTTAGCACAGATACGCAGTATTTT
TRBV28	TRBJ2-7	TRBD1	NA	CASIGTAPSYEQYF	TGTGCCAGCATTGGGACAGCTCCCTCCTACGAGCAGTACTTC
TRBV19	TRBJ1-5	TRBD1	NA	CASSIDLGLGQTGQGNQPQHF	TGTGCCAGTAGTATAGATCTCGGCCTGGGCCAAACCGGACAGGGCAATCAGCCCCAGCATTTT
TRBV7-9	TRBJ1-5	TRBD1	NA	CASSLVGTGTGGYQPQHF	TGTGCCAGCAGCTTAGTGGGCACCGGGACAGGGGGCTATCAGCCCCAGCATTTT
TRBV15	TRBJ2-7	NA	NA	CATSSRLTYEQYF	TGTGCCACCAGCAGTAGACTCACCTACGAGCAGTACTTC
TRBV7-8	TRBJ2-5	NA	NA	CASSFLSGVQETQYF	TGTGCCAGCAGCTTTTTAAGCGGAGTCCAAGAGACCCAGTACTTC
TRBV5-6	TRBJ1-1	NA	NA	CASSLLNTEAFF	TGTGCCAGCAGCTTGCTCAACACTGAAGCTTTCTTT
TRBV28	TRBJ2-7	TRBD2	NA	CASSLEAGEFYEQYF	TGTGCCAGCAGTTTAGAAGCGGGAGAGTTCTACGAGCAGTACTTC
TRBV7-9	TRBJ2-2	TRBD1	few	CASTTGANTGELFF	TGTGCCAGCACGACAGGGGCGAACACCGGGGAGCTGTTTTTT
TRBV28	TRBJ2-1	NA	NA	CASSLGPSEQFF	TGTGCCAGCAGTTTGGGCCCGAGTGAGCAGTTCTTC
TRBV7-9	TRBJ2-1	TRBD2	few	CASSPFGLAGNEQFF	TGTGCCAGCAGTCCATTTGGACTAGCGGGAAATGAGCAGTTCTTC
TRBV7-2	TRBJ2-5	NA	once	CASSLGGARRRETQYF	TGTGCCAGCAGCTTGGGGGGGGCTAGGAGGAGGGAGACCCAGTACTTC
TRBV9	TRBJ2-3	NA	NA	CASSVGWGGDTQYF	TGTGCCAGCAGCGTAGGGTGGGGAGGAGATACGCAGTATTTT
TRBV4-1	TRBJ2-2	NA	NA	CASSQGLLTGELFF	TGCGCCAGCAGCCAGGGACTGTTAACCGGGGAGCTGTTTTTT
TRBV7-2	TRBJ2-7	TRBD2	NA	CASSVPGLGRQYF	TGTGCCAGCAGCGTGCCGGGACTAGGACGGCAGTACTTC
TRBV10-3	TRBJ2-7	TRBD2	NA	CAVNGGGIYEQYF	TGTGCCGTGAACGGGGGAGGGATATACGAGCAGTACTTC
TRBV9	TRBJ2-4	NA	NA	CASSVGDTLKNIQYF	TGTGCCAGCAGCGTAGGTGACACTCTAAAAAACATTCAGTACTTC
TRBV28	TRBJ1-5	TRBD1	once	CASIQTGGEVRPQHF	TGTGCCAGCATCCAAACAGGGGGCGAGGTGCGGCCCCAGCATTTT
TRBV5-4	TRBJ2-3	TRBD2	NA	CASSLQRGDTQYF	TGTGCCAGCAGCTTACAGCGGGGAGATACGCAGTATTTT
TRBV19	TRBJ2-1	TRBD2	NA	CASSILPSGRGDEQFF	TGTGCCAGTAGTATACTCCCTAGCGGGAGAGGGGATGAGCAGTTCTTC
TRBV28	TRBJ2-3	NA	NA	CASSLTGGGTDTQYF	TGTGCCAGCAGTTTGACAGGTGGGGGCACAGATACGCAGTATTTT
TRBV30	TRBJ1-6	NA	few	CAWDVRGRYSPLHF	TGTGCCTGGGACGTAAGGGGCAGGTATTCACCCCTCCACTTT
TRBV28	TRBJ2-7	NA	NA	CASRAGSSYEQYF	TGTGCCAGCAGGGCGGGGAGCTCCTACGAGCAGTACTTC
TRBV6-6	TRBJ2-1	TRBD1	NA	CASRLRDRVNNEQFF	TGTGCCAGCAGACTACGAGACAGGGTAAACAATGAGCAGTTCTTC
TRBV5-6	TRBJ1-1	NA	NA	CASSFPGMNTEAFF	TGTGCCAGCAGCTTCCCAGGTATGAACACTGAAGCTTTCTTT
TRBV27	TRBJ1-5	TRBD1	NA	CASSPGTGVQPQHF	TGTGCCAGCAGTCCCGGGACAGGCGTACAGCCCCAGCATTTT
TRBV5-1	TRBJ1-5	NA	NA	CASSLAAGDFNQPQHF	TGCGCCAGCAGCTTGGCGGCGGGGGATTTCAATCAGCCCCAGCATTTT
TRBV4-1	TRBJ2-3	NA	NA	CASSRDTITDTQYF	TGCGCCAGCAGCCGGGACACGATCACAGATACGCAGTATTTT
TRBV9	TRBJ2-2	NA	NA	CASSVDFTGELFF	TGTGCCAGCAGCGTAGACTTCACCGGGGAGCTGTTTTTT
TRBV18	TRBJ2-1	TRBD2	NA	CASSPGLADLYNEQFF	TGTGCCAGCTCACCCGGACTAGCGGACCTCTACAATGAGCAGTTCTTC
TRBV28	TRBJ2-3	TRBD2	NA	CASSFTGGPDTQYF	TGTGCCAGCAGTTTTACGGGAGGCCCAGATACGCAGTATTTT
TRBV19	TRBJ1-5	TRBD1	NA	CASTDQGAQPQHF	TGTGCCAGTACAGACCAGGGGGCTCAGCCCCAGCATTTT
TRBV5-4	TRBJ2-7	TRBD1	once	CASSVRQGLDEQYF	TGTGCCAGCAGCGTCCGACAGGGTCTCGACGAGCAGTACTTC
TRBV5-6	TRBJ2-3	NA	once	CASSLSRDTQYF	TGTGCCAGCAGCTTGTCCCGGGATACGCAGTATTTT
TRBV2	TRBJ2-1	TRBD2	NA	CASIRGLAGAYNEQFF	TGTGCCAGCATTAGAGGACTAGCGGGAGCTTACAATGAGCAGTTCTTC
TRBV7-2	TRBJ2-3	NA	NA	CASSGGQRTDTQYF	TGTGCCAGCAGTGGAGGACAGCGCACAGATACGCAGTATTTT
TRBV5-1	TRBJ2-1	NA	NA	CASSLTSNEQFF	TGCGCCAGCAGCTTGACTAGTAATGAGCAGTTCTTC
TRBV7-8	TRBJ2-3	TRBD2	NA	CASSHRTSRSTDTQYF	TGTGCCAGCAGCCACCGGACTAGCCGAAGCACAGATACGCAGTATTTT
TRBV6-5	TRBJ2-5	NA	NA	CASSYGQQETQYF	TGTGCCAGCAGTTACGGGCAGCAAGAGACCCAGTACTTC
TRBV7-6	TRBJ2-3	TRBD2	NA	CASSFSIAGSTDTQYF	TGTGCCAGCAGCTTTTCTATAGCGGGCAGCACAGATACGCAGTATTTT
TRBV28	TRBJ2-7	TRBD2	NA	CASSRLTSGSSSYEQYF	TGTGCCAGCAGTCGTCTGACTAGCGGGTCCTCCTCCTACGAGCAGTACTTC
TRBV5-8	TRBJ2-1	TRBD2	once	CASSLRLAGVGEQFF	TGTGCCAGCAGCTTGCGACTAGCGGGAGTCGGAGAGCAGTTCTTC